Sequencing of this T cell receptor (beta chain) was carried out in a study of blood T cell repertoires in COVID-19. Study in general: Some COVID-19 samples were acute and others convalescent; all came from the United States, Italy and Spain.

CDR1 GTSNPN and CDR2 SVGIG come from the germline V gene (reference sequence). The CDR3 totals 16 residues. The V end lost 6 bases, the J end lost 4 bases, and 19 bases lay between the germline ends. In the original workflow: For nucleated cells, counts were estimated from reference gene primer amplification. Here immunoSEQ multiplex PCR was the method, and the copy in TCRdb shows in-frame clones only, minus some. That table supplies the V and J calls and clone size; D and trimming were determined from the DNA. The sample has over 450,000 clones, about 89% seen once. During active infection, Seattle patients enrolled and were then monitored through disease.

Sequencing was performed on peripheral blood. The J gene is TRBJ1-6, the V gene TRBV30; D gene ambiguous. This clonotype was obtained from a woman aged 45-59 years with COVID-19, enrolled during active disease. CDR3 loop: CACSMSESLYNSPLHF. CDR3 DNA: TGTGCCTGCTCCATGTCCGAGTCCCTTTATAATTCACCCCTCCACTTT.